A single sample gave rise to the 3 T cell receptor beta chains below, sequenced in a study of blood T cell repertoires in COVID-19. Sequencing used immunoSEQ multiplex PCR; TCRdb keeps in-frame clones, though not all of them. Among about 330,000 clones, around 87% were seen once, and the ten largest hold approximately 4%. Sequencing was performed on peripheral blood. The receptors stem from a woman aged 45-65 years with active or convalescent COVID-19.

The chain recombines TRBV6-2 or TRBV6-3 with TRBJ2-1; 12 bases map to TRBD2. The germline gives CDR1 MNHEY, CDR2 SVGEGT. The CDR3 contains 15 residues. V was clipped by 5 bases and J by 7 bases; unmatched bases: 6. The CDR3 nucleotides are TGTGCCAGCAGTACCGGGACTAGCGGGTTTAATGAGCAGTTCTTC. Its translation: CASSTGTSGFNEQFF.

V and J are TRBV6-1 and TRBJ2-5, with a possible D match to TRBD2 (6 bases). Germline V gene lookup returns CDR1 MNHNS and CDR2 SASEGT. This CDR3 spans 15 amino acids. Trimming shortened V by 2 bases and J by 6 bases, and 16 bases separated the two germline ends. The CDR3 sequence is CASSERGGPTQTQYF. CDR3 DNA sequence: TGTGCCAGCAGTGAACGGGGAGGTCCTACGCAGACCCAGTACTTC.

J is TRBJ1-2 and V is TRBV9, with 8 nucleotides matching TRBD1. Trimming took 4 bases from V and 3 from J; bases not matched to a gene: 8. Germline V gives CDR1 SGDLS, CDR2 YYNGEE. The CDR3 length is 15 residues. CDR3 bases: TGTGCCAGCAGCCCCAGACAGGGGCTCTACTATGGCTACACCTTC. This translates into CASSPRQGLYYGYTF. Looking up the rest from reference TRBV9 and TRBJ1-2 gives the full variable domain: DSGVTQTPKHLITATGQRVTLRCSPRSGDLSVYWYQQSLDQGLQFLIQYYNGEERAKGNILERFSAQQFPDLHSELNLSSLELGDSALYFCASSPRQGLYYGYTFGSGTRLTVV.